The T cell receptor (beta chain) under discussion was sequenced for a study of human T cells and chemical hapten exposure. Turning to the study itself: An approximately 2 cm by approximately 2 cm inner upper arm patch received 2% DPC for sensitization. There were weekly diphenylcyclopropenone doses to the scalp for patients throughout the roughly 22-week study. The study's findings and limits: Against controls, expanded TCRs gave rise to significantly more large CDR3 similarity clusters.

Note on this clonotype: Its antigen is currently unknown.

Described time point: patch test 3, about 24 weeks after DPC sensitization. The treatment was: therapeutic diphenylcyclopropenone sensitization with weekly scalp DPC. The starting material, unfractionated whole blood, was used for total RNA extraction. MiXCR was run by TCRdb on the RACE reads, yielding one entry per CDR3 protein. The sample includes roughly 150,000 distinct CDR3 sequences, around a quarter of them seen just once. This receptor was taken from a woman between 18 and 29 years old with alopecia areata. Some clones in this sample may be carry-over from other donors' samples. Sequenced material: whole blood, taken in connection with sensitization to the hapten diphenylcyclopropenone (DPC).

The DNA for the CDR3 is TGTGCCAGCGCGGCCGTCGCCGAGCAGTACTTC. Translation gives CASAAVAEQYF. The chain combines TRBV6-2 or TRBV6-3 with TRBJ2-7, with unresolved D. The germline CDR1 and CDR2 sequences are MNHEY and SVGEGT. V was cut by 8 bases and J by 6 bases, with 11 bases left in between. CDR3 length: 11 amino acids.